The next 32 T cell receptor gamma chains were all read from a single sample in a study of γδ T cells in repeated Plasmodium falciparum infection. Gammadelta T cells were flow-sorted from PBMC into Vgamma9/Vdelta2+ and Vdelta2-negative populations for bulk analysis. TCRdb repeated clone calling on the multiplex PCR reads with CATT. The sample holds approximately 25,000 gamma-chain clones, roughly 3.1% seen once. Sequencing was done on a sample of gamma-delta T cells from blood. Receptor source: a pool of human donors (malaria-infected and uninfected, not separated).

With respect to this clone: This probably arose from a read error, given a far larger clone one base away. The DNA is left out, because the CDR3 cannot be placed on it with certainty; the CDR3 is given as TCRdb lists it. The identical CDR3 is also encoded by other nucleotide sequences in the sample. TRGV9 is the V gene, and the J gene was not called. A total of 33 residues make up the CDR3, ends included. CDR1 GITISATS and CDR2 ISYDGTV come from the germline V gene (reference sequence). The CDR3: CALWEVKRDDIRNSLAVEQHLLSQVSIGRIQHF.

The sample holds many counts of this clone. With only one base between it and a far larger clone, this is likely a read error. This same CDR3 is encoded by further DNA sequences in the sample. The genes are TRGV9 and TRGJ1 or TRGJ2. CDR3 length: 12 amino acids. Germline-derived CDR1 and CDR2 are GITISATS and ISYDGTV (reference sequence). The CDR3 DNA sequence: TGTGCCTTATGGGAGGATCTTTATAAGAAACTCTTT. This gives the protein CALWEDLYKKLF.

There are many counts of this clone. The protein that TCRdb holds for this DNA derives from a much larger clone and differs from the translated DNA at residue 10, which likely indicates a read error; the protein shown here is translated from the DNA. This chain connects TRGV4 to TRGJ1 or TRGJ2. Looked up from germline, CDR1 is EGSTGY and CDR2 is YDSYTSSV. The CDR3 consists of 13 residues. The CDR3 here is CATWDGLNYMKLF. Here the CDR3 DNA reads TGTGCCACCTGGGATGGGCTGAATTATATGAAACTCTTT.

This clone was counted at least ten times. The translation of this DNA and the TCRdb protein of a much larger clone differ at residue 12, probably owing to a read error; the protein shown here is translated from the DNA. There is no J gene call, but TRGV9 is given as the V gene. Germline-derived CDR1 and CDR2 are GITISATS and ISYDGTV (reference sequence). CDR3 length: 14 residues. The CDR3 loop reads CALWELYPQDKELF. The CDR3 bases are TGTGCCTTGTGGGAGTTGTACCCCCAGGATAAGGAACTCTTT.

This clone was counted only a few times. This DNA's translation and the protein TCRdb lists, from a much larger clone, do not match at residue 9, likely due to a read error; the protein shown is translated from the DNA. The genes are TRGV9 and TRGJ1 or TRGJ2. The J gene is not listed in TCRdb, so it was assigned here from a DNA match to germline. J was trimmed by 6 bases and V by 1 base; bases with no gene match: 9. Germline loops: CDR1 GITISATS, CDR2 ISYDGTV (reference sequence). This CDR3 region has 14 residues. CDR3 sequence: CALWEVNPTYKKLF. In DNA form, the CDR3 reads TGTGCCTTGTGGGAGGTAAATCCCACTTATAAGAAACTCTTT.

This clone was seen more than once but under ten times. TCRdb has a much larger clone's protein, which differs at residue 13 from the translation of this DNA, likely because of a read error; what is shown is the protein translated from the DNA. The chain has TRGV9 and TRGJ1 or TRGJ2. The J gene was not available in TCRdb and was assigned here by matching the DNA to germline segments. The V gene end was trimmed by 0 bases and the J gene end by 8 bases; junction bases not matched to a gene: 19. The CDR3 length is 17 residues. Germline V gives CDR1 GITISATS, CDR2 ISYDGTV (reference sequence). The CDR3 region is CALWEVQGEGKYHKKLF. The CDR3, as DNA: TGTGCCTTGTGGGAGGTGCAAGGGGAAGGAAAATATCATAAGAAACTCTTT.

Concerning this clone: The TCRdb protein, from a much larger clone, departs from this DNA's translation at residue 4, likely by read error; the protein shown derives from the DNA. Other DNA sequences from this sample encode an identical CDR3 as well. This chain uses TRGV3 with TRGJ1 or TRGJ2. The J gene, not given by TCRdb, was assigned here from a germline match of the nucleotide sequence. The CDR3 loop spans 14 amino acids. CDR1 VTNTFY and CDR2 YDVSTARD come from the germline V gene (reference sequence). The CDR3 nucleotides read TGTGCCACCAGGGACAGGCCAGAATATTATAAGAAACTCTTT. This translates into CATRDRPEYYKKLF.

This clone was recorded many times. A far larger clone is just one base off, so this is likely a read error. The same CDR3 is also encoded by other DNA sequences in this sample. There is no J gene call, but TRGV9 is given as the V gene. The CDR3 runs to 13 residues. CDR1 GITISATS and CDR2 ISYDGTV come from the germline V gene (reference sequence). The CDR3 sequence is CALWEVRPLKKLF. DNA of the CDR3: TGTGCCTTGTGGGAGGTGCGGCCCTTAAAGAAGCTCTTT.

This clone showed up just a few times. TCRdb pairs this DNA with a much larger clone's protein that differs at residue 2, likely a read error; the protein shown was translated from the DNA. The CDR3 DNA sequence: TGTACCACCTGGGATGGTTTCGAGAAACTCTTT. It encodes CTTWDGFEKLF. The V and J genes are TRGV4 and TRGJ1 or TRGJ2. The J gene, left out of TCRdb, was set here by checking the DNA against germline. Germline V lookup: CDR1 EGSTGY, CDR2 YDSYTSSV. The CDR3 extends over 11 amino acids.

The sample holds a few counts of this clone. This likely traces to a read error, being one base from a far larger clone. The chain combines TRGV9 with TRGJ1 or TRGJ2. TCRdb does not report a J gene; here it was assigned by matching the DNA to germline references. CDR1 and CDR2 (germline): GITISATS, ISYDGTV (reference sequence). This CDR3 has 14 amino acids. The CDR3 bases are TGTGCCCTGTGGGAGGCCCCAATTTATTATAAGAAACTCTTT. As protein: CALWEAPIYYKKLF.

The V and J genes are TRGV9 and TRGJ1 or TRGJ2. TCRdb leaves out the J gene; it was filled in here by matching the DNA to germline. V dropped 11 bases and J dropped 0; count of bases not matched to a gene: 13. The V gene's germline CDR1 is GITISATS and CDR2 ISYDGTV (reference sequence). CDR3 length: 14 residues. CDR3 in DNA: TGTGCCTCGATAGTCCCCAAGAATTATTATAAGAAACTCTTT. The encoded protein is CASIVPKNYYKKLF.

This clone was counted a few times. A far bigger clonotype differs at one base, so this is likely a read error. The same CDR3 arises from other DNA sequences in this sample as well. J is TRGJP2 and V is TRGV2. Assignment of the J gene here rests on matching the DNA to germline, because TCRdb gives none. Germline CDR1 is EGSNGY and CDR2 is YDSYNSKV. This CDR3 comprises 15 residues. J lost 3 bases, V lost 4 bases, and 8 bases had no gene match. The CDR3 region has the DNA TGTGCCACCTGGGATGGGCCGGGTAGTGATTGGATCAAGACGTTT. Protein sequence: CATWDGPGSDWIKTF.

This clone came up many times. The chain recombines TRGV5 with TRGJ1 or TRGJ2. Assignment of the J gene here rests on matching the DNA to germline, because TCRdb gives none. This CDR3 is built from 15 residues. CDR1 is VINAFY, CDR2 YDVSNSKD, per germline. V shed 0 bases and J 3 bases; nucleotides not matched to a gene: 8. The CDR3 reads CATWDRPRLYYKKLF. Written as DNA, the CDR3 is TGTGCCACCTGGGACAGGCCACGGCTTTATTATAAGAAACTCTTT.

This clone was counted at least ten times. The protein here is the DNA translation, as the TCRdb protein differs from it at residue 8. V usage is TRGV4 and J usage is TRGJ1 or TRGJ2. J was trimmed by 8 bases and V by 0 bases; bases with no gene match: 4. The germline V gene has CDR1 EGSTGY and CDR2 YDSYTSSV. The CDR3 length is 12 residues. CDR3 DNA: TGTGCCACCTGGGATGGGTGGGATAAGAAACTCTTT. Its translation: CATWDGWDKKLF.

This clone was counted ten times or more. TCRdb records a much larger clone's protein for this DNA, with a difference at residue 3 that likely arises from a read error; the protein given is the translation of the DNA. The rearrangement links TRGV9 to TRGJP. The J gene comes from matching the DNA to germline here; TCRdb lacks it. The CDR3 runs 15 residues. Germline CDR1 reads GITISATS; CDR2 reads ISYDGTV (reference sequence). The CDR3 DNA reads TGTGCCATGTGGGAGTCAGAGTTGGGCAAAAAAATCAAGGTATTT. This sequence encodes CAMWESELGKKIKVF.

This clone was observed many times. A far bigger clonotype differs at one base, so this is likely a read error. Other DNA sequences from this sample encode an identical CDR3 as well. V and J are TRGV9 and TRGJ1 or TRGJ2. No J segment appears in TCRdb, so it was assigned here by matching the sequence to germline. Germline CDR1 GITISATS, CDR2 ISYDGTV (reference sequence). This CDR3 region has 13 residues. Trimming at V came to 3 bases and at J to 4 bases, leaving 6 bases not matched to a gene. Written as DNA, the CDR3 is TGTGCCTTGTGGGAGTGGAACTATTATAAGAAACTCTTT. It specifies CALWEWNYYKKLF.

This clone has a handful of counts. For this DNA, TCRdb reports the protein of a much larger clone, which diverges at residue 5, most likely from a read error; the protein presented here is translated directly from the DNA. The chain carries TRGV9 and TRGJ1 or TRGJ2. V shed 6 bases and J 6 bases; nucleotides not matched to a gene: 11. The CDR3 has 13 residues. Germline-derived CDR1 and CDR2 are GITISATS and ISYDGTV (reference sequence). CDR3 DNA sequence: TGTGCCTTGTGGAAGGCGCCCCTTTATAAGAAACTCTTT. This codes for CALWKAPLYKKLF.

This clone occurred a few times. Translating this DNA gives a protein that differs at residue 10 from the TCRdb one, which belongs to a much larger clone; a read error is likely, and the protein shown is this translation. The CDR3 spells CATWDSMSYMKLF. Written as DNA, the CDR3 is TGTGCCACCTGGGATAGTATGAGTTATATGAAACTCTTT. This chain connects TRGV4 to TRGJ1 or TRGJ2. No J gene is reported in TCRdb; it was inferred here by comparing the DNA with germline. Germline V CDR1 and CDR2: EGSTGY, YDSYTSSV. The CDR3 has 13 amino acids.

This clone showed up many times. TCRdb's entry gives the protein of a much larger clone, which mismatches this DNA's translation at residue 3, likely from a read error; the protein reported here is translated from the DNA. V is TRGV3 and J is TRGJ1 or TRGJ2. No J gene was available from TCRdb, and it was assigned here by a germline match of the DNA. The CDR3 consists of 15 residues. Germline V lookup: CDR1 VTNTFY, CDR2 YDVSTARD (reference sequence). The CDR3: CAAWDKPTEDYKKLF. CDR3 nucleotides: TGTGCCGCCTGGGACAAGCCCACCGAGGATTATAAGAAACTCTTT.

This clone was recorded at least ten times. The protein that TCRdb holds for this DNA derives from a much larger clone and differs from the translated DNA at residue 8, which likely indicates a read error; the protein shown here is translated from the DNA. The rearrangement links TRGV4 to TRGJ1 or TRGJ2. Assignment of the J gene here rests on matching the DNA to germline, because TCRdb gives none. CDR1 and CDR2 from the germline V gene are EGSTGY and YDSYTSSV. This CDR3 is 13 amino acids long. Losses at the gene ends were 2 bases for V and 6 bases for J; bases not matched to a gene: 7. The CDR3 spells CATWDARCYKKLF. The CDR3 DNA reads TGTGCCACCTGGGATGCCCGTTGTTATAAGAAACTCTTT.

A few counts support this clone. The mismatch at residue 5 between this DNA's translation and the TCRdb protein of a much larger clone likely reflects a read error; the protein shown is translated from the DNA. The chain joins TRGV9 to TRGJ1 or TRGJ2. Because TCRdb records no J gene, it was assigned here through a match of the DNA to germline. V was clipped by 5 bases and J by 0 bases; unmatched bases: 7. This CDR3 is 14 amino acids long. The germline CDR1 and CDR2 sequences are GITISATS and ISYDGTV (reference sequence). CDR3 sequence reads: CALWGPPNYYKKLF. Here the CDR3 DNA reads TGTGCCTTGTGGGGGCCTCCGAATTATTATAAGAAACTCTTT.

This clone was picked up a small number of times. The translation of this DNA and the TCRdb protein of a much larger clone differ at residue 10, probably owing to a read error; the protein shown here is translated from the DNA. This chain uses TRGV4 with TRGJ1 or TRGJ2. The J gene, left out of TCRdb, was set here by checking the DNA against germline. The CDR3 spans 14 residues. From germline, CDR1 is EGSTGY and CDR2 YDSYTSSV. As DNA, the CDR3 is TGTGCCACCTGGGATGGTTTGAATTATTGTAAGAAACTCTTT. Residues: CATWDGLNYCKKLF.

This clone has a handful of counts. A far larger clone is a single base away, which makes a read error likely. This sample includes further DNA sequences coding for the same CDR3. V gene TRGV9 was called; the J gene was not. The CDR3 runs to 15 residues. In germline, CDR1 is GITISATS, CDR2 ISYDGTV (reference sequence). CDR3 sequence reads: CALWEVGKVCYKKLF. CDR3 nucleotide sequence: TGTGCCTTGTGGGAGGTGGGCAAGGTTTGTTATAAGAAACTCTTC.

The table lists this clone with many counts. It may be a read error: a sequence one base away is much more abundant. This chain connects TRGV9 to TRGJ1 or TRGJ2. In germline, CDR1 is GITISATS, CDR2 ISYDGTV (reference sequence). The junction had 7 bases not matched to a gene; V was cut back by 2 bases and J by 12 bases. The CDR3 is 11 amino acids. The CDR3: CALWEASVKLF. CDR3 bases: TGTGCCTTGTGGGAGGCGTCGGTGAAACTCTTT.

Comments on this clone: TCRdb lists the protein of a much larger clone for this DNA, which differs at residue 4, so this is likely a read error; the protein given here is translated from the DNA itself. The chain joins TRGV9 to TRGJP. The J gene, left out of TCRdb, was set here by checking the DNA against germline. This CDR3 has 17 residues. Germline V gene data show CDR1 as GITISATS and CDR2 as ISYDGTV (reference sequence). CDR3 DNA sequence: TGTGCCTTGCGGGAGGTCCATCAAGAGTTGGGCAAAAAAATCAAGGTATTT. Amino acid sequence: CALREVHQELGKKIKVF.

There are many counts of this clone. The mismatch at residue 12 between this DNA's translation and the TCRdb protein of a much larger clone likely reflects a read error; the protein shown is translated from the DNA. The chain has TRGV2 and TRGJ1 or TRGJ2. Germline loops: CDR1 EGSNGY, CDR2 YDSYNSKV. This CDR3 comprises 14 residues. The CDR3 sequence is CATWDGQIYYKRLF. The CDR3 coding sequence is TGTGCCACCTGGGACGGGCAGATTTATTATAAGAGACTCTTT.

Concerning this clone: This DNA translates differently at residue 9 from the TCRdb protein, which is that of a much larger clone; a read error is likely, and the protein shown is the DNA's own translation. This sequence joins TRGV4 and TRGJ1 or TRGJ2. TCRdb records no J gene; here it was assigned by comparing the DNA to germline. Germline values: CDR1 EGSTGY, CDR2 YDSYTSSV. The V gene end was trimmed by 4 bases and the J gene end by 4 bases; junction bases not matched to a gene: 13. This CDR3 spans 15 amino acids. CDR3 bases: TGTGCCACCTGGGACCGTCTCTCATTGTATTATAAGAAACTCTTT. Translation: CATWDRLSLYYKKLF.

Comment on this clone: TCRdb assigns this DNA the protein of a much larger clone, which departs from its translation at residue 8; this likely reflects a read error, and the protein shown comes from translating the DNA. This chain joins TRGV9 and TRGJ1 or TRGJ2. The J gene, missing from TCRdb, was assigned here through DNA to germline matching. The V and J ends lost 3 bases and 5 bases, in that order; junction bases with no gene match: 10. Germline V CDR1 and CDR2: GITISATS, ISYDGTV (reference sequence). The CDR3 covers 14 residues. CDR3 DNA sequence: TGTGCCTTGTGGGAGCTCTCTCCTCATTATAAGAAACTCTTT. This codes for CALWELSPHYKKLF.

This clone has a handful of counts. One base separates it from a far larger clone, so it is likely a read error. This sample includes further DNA sequences coding for the same CDR3. V usage is TRGV4 and J usage is TRGJP2. Since TCRdb gives no J gene, matching the DNA to germline was used here to assign it. Germline V CDR1 and CDR2: EGSTGY, YDSYTSSV. The CDR3 has 15 residues. The CDR3 spells CATWDGRWSDWIKTF. The CDR3 DNA is TGTGCTACCTGGGATGGGCGATGGAGTGATTGGATCAAGACGTTT.

Remarks on this clone: This likely stems from a read error, as it lies one base from a far larger clone. Other DNA sequences from this sample encode an identical CDR3 as well. CDR3 DNA: TGTGCCTTGTGGGGTGCGAATTATTATAAGAAGCTCTTT. This encodes CALWGANYYKKLF. Here the V gene is TRGV9, but the J gene went uncalled. The CDR3 runs to 13 residues. The V gene's germline CDR1 is GITISATS and CDR2 ISYDGTV (reference sequence).

By share of the sample, this clone is large (0.1 to 1%). This CDR3 is also generated by other DNA sequences in the sample. CDR3 nucleotide sequence: TGTGCCACCTGGGACAGGCGACAGCCCGTGAATTATTATAAGAAACTCTTT. Translated: CATWDRRQPVNYYKKLF. This rearrangement joins TRGV3 to TRGJ1 or TRGJ2. This CDR3 spans 17 amino acids. Per the germline V gene, CDR1 is VTNTFY and CDR2 is YDVSTARD (reference sequence). V shed 0 bases and J 0 bases; nucleotides not matched to a gene: 11.

Worth noting for this clone: The TCRdb protein comes from a much larger clone and disagrees with this DNA's translation at residue 16, likely due to a read error; the protein given here is derived from the DNA. The J gene was not called, though the V gene is TRGV9. The CDR3 length is 18 residues. The germline gives CDR1 GITISATS, CDR2 ISYDGTV (reference sequence). CDR3 coding DNA: TGTGCCTTGTGGGAGACCGCAAGCACGGAGTTGGGCAAAAAAATCGAGGTATTT. It encodes CALWETASTELGKKIEVF.